This T cell receptor beta chain was captured by sequencing in a study of OX40 agonist ivuxolimab in advanced cancers. Findings of the study overall: Clonal expansion was among the lowest in partial responders at 0.1-3.0 mg/kg, especially CD8+. Relative to CD4+, CD8+ T cells held more expanded clones on average.

Deletions cut 1 base from V and 6 bases from J, with 4 bases between. The length of the CDR3 is 12 residues. Per germline, CDR1 SNHLY and CDR2 FYNNEI. About this clone itself: Antigen: not known.

TCRdb's table, derived via immunoSEQ multiplex PCR, lists solely in-frame clones and lacks some. The sample includes roughly 75,000 clones, about nine tenths of them seen just once. The sequences come from CD4+ or CD8+ T cells sorted from blood, collected in a trial of the OX40 agonist ivuxolimab. The chain links TRBV2 to TRBJ1-5; D gene uncertain. The source is an adult with an advanced solid tumor such as melanoma, head and neck, liver or kidney cancer. CDR3 amino acids: CASSEGAQPQHF. The CDR3, as DNA: TGTGCCAGCAGTGAAGGGGCTCAGCCCCAGCATTTT.